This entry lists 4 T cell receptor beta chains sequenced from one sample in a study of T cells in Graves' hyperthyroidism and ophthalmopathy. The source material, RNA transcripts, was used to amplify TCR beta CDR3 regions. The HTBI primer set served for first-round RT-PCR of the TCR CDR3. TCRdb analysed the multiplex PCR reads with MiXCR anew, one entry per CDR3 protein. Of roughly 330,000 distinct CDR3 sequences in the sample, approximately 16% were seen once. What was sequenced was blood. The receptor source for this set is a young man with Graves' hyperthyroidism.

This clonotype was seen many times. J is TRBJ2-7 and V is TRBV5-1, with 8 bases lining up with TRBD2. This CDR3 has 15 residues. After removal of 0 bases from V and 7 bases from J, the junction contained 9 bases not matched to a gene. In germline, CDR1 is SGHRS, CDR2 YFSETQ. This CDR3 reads CASSLVSGGEGEQYF. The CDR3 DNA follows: TGCGCCAGCAGCTTGGTATCGGGAGGGGAAGGAGAGCAGTACTTC.

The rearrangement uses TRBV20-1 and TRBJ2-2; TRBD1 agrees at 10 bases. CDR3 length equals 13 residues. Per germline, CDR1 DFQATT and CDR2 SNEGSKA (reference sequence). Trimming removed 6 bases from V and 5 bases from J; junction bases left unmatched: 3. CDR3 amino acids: CSARQGATGELFF. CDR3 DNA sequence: TGCAGTGCGAGACAGGGGGCGACCGGGGAGCTGTTTTTT.

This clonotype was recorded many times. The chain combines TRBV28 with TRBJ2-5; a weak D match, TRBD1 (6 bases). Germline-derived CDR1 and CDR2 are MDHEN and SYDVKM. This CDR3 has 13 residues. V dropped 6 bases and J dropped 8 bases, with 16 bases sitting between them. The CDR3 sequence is CASSQTGSETQYF. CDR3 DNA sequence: TGTGCCAGCAGCCAAACAGGGTCTGAAACCCAGTACTTC.

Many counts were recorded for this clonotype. CDR3 DNA: TGCGCCAGCAGCTCGACTAGCGGGAGATTGAATGAGCAGTTCTTC. This sequence encodes CASSSTSGRLNEQFF. The V and J genes are TRBV5-1 and TRBJ2-1; TRBD2 matches 12 bases. Germline V CDR1 and CDR2: SGHRS, YFSETQ. V lost 3 bases, J lost 7 bases, and 5 bases stayed unmatched. This CDR3 region has 15 residues.